One sample yielded the 23 T cell receptor beta chains listed below, sequenced in a study. Each CDR3 protein gets one entry after TCRdb re-called the RT-PCR reads with MiXCR. The data contain hundreds of thousands of distinct CDR3 sequences, approximately 15% of them singletons. Specimen: memory CD4+ T cells from blood. The receptors derive from a female donor in good health, serving as a healthy control.

This clonotype occurred many times. This sequence joins TRBV7-3 and TRBJ2-3; no firm D call. The CDR3 contains 14 residues. In germline, CDR1 is SGHTA, CDR2 FQGTGA. V was cut by 5 bases and J by 0 bases, with 9 bases left in between. DNA for the CDR3: TGTGCCAGCAGCCCCTCCCACAGCACAGATACGCAGTATTTT. Translation gives CASSPSHSTDTQYF. The whole variable domain, filled in from reference TRBV7-3 and TRBJ2-3, reads GAGVSQTPSNKVTEKGKYVELRCDPISGHTALYWYRQSLGQGPEFLIYFQGTGAADDSGLPNDRFFAVRPEGSVSTLKIQRTERGDSAVYLCASSPSHSTDTQYFGPGTRLTVL.

This clonotype has just a few counts. The CDR3 loop reads CASSLRRGLITDTQYF. Here the CDR3 DNA reads TGTGCCAGCAGCTTACGGAGGGGGTTGATCACAGATACGCAGTATTTT. This sequence joins TRBV7-9 and TRBJ2-3, with D possibly being TRBD1 or TRBD2 (6 bases each). Germline-derived CDR1 and CDR2 are SEHNR and FQNEAQ (reference sequence). The CDR3 runs 16 residues. V was clipped by 2 bases and J by 2 bases, with 14 bases between them.

This clonotype was observed many times. The rearrangement links TRBV7-2 to TRBJ2-3, with 9 bases identical to TRBD2. Trimming cost V 1 base and J 6 bases; bases outside gene matches: 5. The germline gives CDR1 SGHTA, CDR2 FQGNSA. CDR3 size: 15 residues. CDR3 DNA: TGTGCCAGCAGCTTAGTGGCGGGAGGGGGGGATACGCAGTATTTT. Translating gives CASSLVAGGGDTQYF.

The chain is built from TRBV11-2 and TRBJ1-1; D gene ambiguous. From germline, CDR1 is SGHAT and CDR2 FQNNGV. The germline V and J ends were trimmed by 3 bases and 2 bases, with 10 bases remaining between them. The CDR3 contains 14 residues. The CDR3 loop reads CASSLSKSNTEAFF. DNA for the CDR3: TGTGCCAGCAGCTTGTCCAAATCAAACACTGAAGCTTTCTTT.

Ten or more counts support this clonotype. The rearrangement links TRBV29-1 to TRBJ1-2; D is undetermined. The CDR3 totals 10 residues. With 4 bases removed from V and 5 bases from J, the gap between germline ends came to 5 bases. CDR1 and CDR2 (germline): SQVTM, ANQGSEA. The CDR3 nucleotides read TGCAGCGTTGCCGTATATGGCTACACCTTC. Translating gives CSVAVYGYTF.

Notes on this clonotype: One base away lies a much larger clone, so this may be a sequencing read error. The chain uses TRBV7-2 and TRBJ1-2; 7 nucleotides align to TRBD1. CDR3 length: 15 amino acids. V shed 5 bases, J shed 4 bases, and the junction held 10 bases outside the gene matches. CDR1 and CDR2 (germline): SGHTA, FQGNSA. The CDR3 nucleotides read TGTGCCAGCAGCACCGTTCCGGGACAGAGCTATGGCTACACCTTC. The encoded protein is CASSTVPGQSYGYTF.

V gene TRBV7-2 combines with J gene TRBJ1-1, with D possibly being TRBD1 (5 bases). CDR3 length: 16 amino acids. Looked up from germline, CDR1 is SGHTA and CDR2 is FQGNSA. Trimming pared 5 bases from V and 0 bases from J, leaving 16 bases between. CDR3 in amino acids: CASSRNGRGMNTEAFF. In DNA, the CDR3 is TGTGCCAGCAGCCGTAACGGGAGGGGAATGAACACTGAAGCTTTCTTT.

V usage is TRBV20-1 and J usage is TRBJ2-7; TRBD1 matches 7 bases. Trimming at V came to 3 bases and at J to 2 bases, leaving 7 bases not matched to a gene. Germline V gene sequence: CDR1 DFQATT, CDR2 SNEGSKA (reference sequence). The CDR3 runs to 14 residues. The CDR3 loop is CSASGTAPPYEQYF. The CDR3 nucleotides read TGCAGTGCTAGCGGGACAGCTCCACCCTACGAGCAGTACTTC.

This clonotype occurred many times. V gene TRBV12-3 or TRBV12-4 combines with J gene TRBJ2-1; 10 positions agree with TRBD1. Trimming removed 9 bases from V and 7 bases from J; junction bases left unmatched: 9. This CDR3 contains 14 residues. The CDR3 nucleotides are TGTGCCAGTTTTAGACAGGGGGCAAGGAATGAGCAGTTCTTC. Translated: CASFRQGARNEQFF.

V and J are TRBV3-2 and TRBJ2-1; the table names TRBD2, a call not compared with the DNA. TRBV3-2 corresponds to a pseudogene. The CDR3 sequence is 13 residues long. This chain's CDR3 is CASSPERGNEQFF. The DNA for the CDR3 is TGTGCCAGCAGCCCGGAGCGGGGCAATGAGCAGTTCTTC.

This clonotype showed up just a few times. The rearrangement joins TRBV10-3 to TRBJ2-7; 8 nucleotides match TRBD2. This CDR3 spans 15 amino acids. J was trimmed by 1 base and V by 0 bases; bases with no gene match: 2. Germline values: CDR1 ENHRY, CDR2 SYGVKD. The CDR3 nucleotides read TGTGCCATCAGTGAGTCAACTAGCGGTTCCTACGAGCAGTACTTC. Amino acid sequence: CAISESTSGSYEQYF.

Comments on this clonotype: A junction end diverges from the germline sequence, so it may reflect a read error. The chain has TRBV4-1 and TRBJ2-1, with a weak D call TRBD1 (6 bases). Germline CDR1 is MGHRA and CDR2 is YSYEKL. This CDR3 spans 16 amino acids. The DNA for the CDR3 is TGCGCCGGCAGCCATCCCGACAGGTATCCGGGGAATGAGCAGTTCTTC. Amino acid sequence: CAGSHPDRYPGNEQFF.

The chain combines TRBV20-1 with TRBJ2-1, with 13 positions matching TRBD2. This CDR3 comprises 14 residues. Trimming removed 3 bases from V and 7 bases from J; junction bases left unmatched: 3. Germline V gene lookup returns CDR1 DFQATT and CDR2 SNEGSKA (reference sequence). The CDR3 nucleotides read TGCAGTGCTAGGAGGACTAGCGGGAGTAATGAGCAGTTCTTC. Its translation: CSARRTSGSNEQFF.

In its sample, this clonotype was seen many times. The chain joins TRBV12-3 or TRBV12-4 to TRBJ2-7; 8 nucleotides line up with TRBD1. Unmatched junction bases numbered 6, after V lost 8 bases and J lost 3 bases. The CDR3 is 13 residues long. The DNA for the CDR3 is TGTGCCAGCGAGTTTACAGGGGGCTACGAGCAGTACTTC. This translates into CASEFTGGYEQYF.

This clonotype occurred a few times. The chain carries TRBV4-3 and TRBJ1-2; D is possibly TRBD1 (5 bases). The CDR3 totals 16 residues. Germline CDR1 LGHNA, CDR2 YSLEER. V was clipped by 0 bases and J by 8 bases, with 19 bases between them. The CDR3 reads CASSQDRPGPSPGYTF. As DNA, the CDR3 is TGCGCCAGCAGCCAAGATCGTCCGGGACCCTCTCCCGGCTACACCTTC.

In this sample, this clonotype turned up many times. The chain employs TRBV20-1 and TRBJ2-5, with a tentative D call TRBD2 (6 bases). The germline V gene encodes CDR1 DFQATT and CDR2 SNEGSKA (reference sequence). There are 13 residues in the CDR3. Trimming stripped 0 bases from V and 4 bases from J, with 9 bases between. For the CDR3, the DNA is TGCAGTGCTAGAGATTGGGGAGGAGAGACCCAGTACTTC. Translating gives CSARDWGGETQYF.

This clonotype was picked up a small number of times. J is TRBJ2-3 and V is TRBV5-1; D is unresolved. Trimming removed 6 bases from V and 2 bases from J, with 10 bases in between. The germline V gene encodes CDR1 SGHRS and CDR2 YFSETQ. The CDR3 spans 13 residues. Here the CDR3 reads CASKAASTDTQYF. In nucleotides, the CDR3 is TGCGCCAGCAAGGCGGCCTCCACAGATACGCAGTATTTT.

In its sample, this clonotype was seen once. The chain has TRBV11-3 and TRBJ2-3; D not certain. V was trimmed by 6 bases and J by 0 bases, leaving 13 bases between them. CDR3 size: 15 residues. CDR1 is SGHNT and CDR2 is YENEEA in the germline V gene. Written as DNA, the CDR3 is TGTGCCAGCAGTTCCGGGCCACCAAGCACAGATACGCAGTATTTT. Translated, it gives CASSSGPPSTDTQYF.

The V call is TRBV19, the J call TRBJ1-6; D gene ambiguous. Trimming pared 7 bases from V and 8 bases from J, leaving 15 bases between. Germline V lookup: CDR1 LNHDA, CDR2 SQIVND (reference sequence). This CDR3 has 14 amino acids. The CDR3 reads CASTAADRDSPLHF. CDR3 DNA: TGTGCCAGTACGGCCGCGGATCGAGATTCACCCCTCCACTTT.

The rearrangement uses TRBV6-5 and TRBJ2-1, with 9 bases fitting TRBD2. The length of the CDR3 is 14 residues. Germline V gives CDR1 MNHEY, CDR2 SVGAGI. Trimming at V came to 5 bases and at J to 9 bases, leaving 8 bases not matched to a gene. This CDR3 reads CASSPIAGAAEQFF. The DNA for the CDR3 is TGTGCCAGCAGTCCAATAGCGGGAGCGGCTGAGCAGTTCTTC.

The chain couples TRBV20-1 to TRBJ1-5; TRBD1 matches at 8 bases. V trimming: 6 bases; J trimming: 1 base; junction bases outside the gene matches: 5. This CDR3 has 14 amino acids. Germline V gene sequence: CDR1 DFQATT, CDR2 SNEGSKA (reference sequence). CDR3 in DNA: TGCAGTGCCAGGACAGGGTGGAGCAATCAGCCCCAGCATTTT. Amino acids: CSARTGWSNQPQHF.

The sample holds a few counts of this clonotype. The rearrangement joins TRBV20-1 to TRBJ2-1, with D uncertain. The CDR3 has 13 amino acids. Deletions cut 5 bases from V and 0 bases from J, with 8 bases between. CDR1 and CDR2 from the germline V gene are DFQATT and SNEGSKA (reference sequence). CDR3 in amino acids: CSALSYSYNEQFF. The CDR3 DNA follows: TGCAGTGCTTTAAGCTACTCCTACAATGAGCAGTTCTTC.

The chain has TRBV5-1 and TRBJ1-5, with TRBD1 matching over 7 bases. CDR1 SGHRS and CDR2 YFSETQ come from the germline V gene. Trimming cost V 4 bases and J 8 bases; bases outside gene matches: 9. There are 14 residues in the CDR3. The CDR3 is CASSAGDSGEPQHF. The CDR3 DNA reads as TGCGCCAGCAGCGCCGGGGACAGTGGGGAGCCCCAGCATTTT.